This paragraph reports one T cell receptor beta chain. What it recognizes is unknown. V gave up 6 bases and J gave up 8 bases; unmatched junction bases: 3. CDR1 and CDR2 (germline): MNHNS, SASEGT. The CDR3 length is 13 residues. These data are taken from a study of OX40 agonist ivuxolimab in advanced cancers. TCRdb keeps only in-frame clones here, not all; method: immunoSEQ multiplex PCR. This sample has 91,000 or so clones, with around 94% found just once. Prior autoimmune disease or systemic immunosuppression barred patients. The study's findings and limits: Circulating CD4+ and CD8+ T cells showed clonal expansion by week 6 at 0.1 to 3.0 mg/kg.

The J gene is TRBJ2-1, the V gene TRBV6-1, with TRBD2 matching 11 bases. The clonotype was recovered from an adult with an advanced solid tumor such as melanoma, head and neck, liver or kidney cancer. Source: CD4+ or CD8+ T cells sorted from blood, taken in a trial of the OX40 agonist ivuxolimab. CDR3 residues: CASRTSGIYEQFF. The CDR3 DNA reads as TGTGCCAGCAGGACTAGCGGGATTTATGAGCAGTTCTTC.